The clone carrying this TCR beta chain was observed at least ten times. These data are taken from a study of blood T cell repertoires in COVID-19. Assay: immunoSEQ multiplex PCR; the TCRdb copy retains only in-frame clones and omits some. The table records 210,000 or so clones, under 90% of them present only once. Germline V gene data show CDR1 as SGHTA and CDR2 as FQGNSA. CDR3 length: 14 residues. Between the trimmed V and J ends, which lost 1 base and 9 bases, there was a span of 15 bases. Sequenced input: PBMCs or T cells enriched from blood (not recorded which). This sequence originates from a woman aged 45-60 years with acute COVID-19. The chain is built from TRBV7-2 and TRBJ1-2; a possible D gene is TRBD1 (6 bases). CDR3 nucleotide sequence: TGTGCCAGCAGCTTAGAAAATACAGGGAAGCGCTACACCTTC. This codes for CASSLENTGKRYTF.